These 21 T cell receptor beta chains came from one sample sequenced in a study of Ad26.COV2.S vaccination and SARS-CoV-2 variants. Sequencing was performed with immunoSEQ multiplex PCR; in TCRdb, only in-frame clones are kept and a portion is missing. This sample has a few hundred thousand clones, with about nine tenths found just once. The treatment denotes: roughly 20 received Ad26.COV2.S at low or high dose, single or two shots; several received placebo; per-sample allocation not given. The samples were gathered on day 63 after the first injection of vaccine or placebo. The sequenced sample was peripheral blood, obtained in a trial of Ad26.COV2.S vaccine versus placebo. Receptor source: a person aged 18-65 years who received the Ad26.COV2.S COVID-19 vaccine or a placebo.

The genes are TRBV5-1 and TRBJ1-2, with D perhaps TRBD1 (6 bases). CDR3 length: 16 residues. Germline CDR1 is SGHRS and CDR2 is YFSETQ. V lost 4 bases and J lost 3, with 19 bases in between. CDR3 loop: CASSIPDRLGDYGYTF. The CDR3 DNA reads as TGCGCCAGCAGCATACCAGACAGGCTAGGGGACTATGGCTACACCTTC.

CDR3 sequence reads: CASIRQGMKNTEAFF. In DNA form, the CDR3 reads TGTGCCAGCATTAGACAGGGGATGAAGAACACTGAAGCTTTCTTT. This chain joins TRBV27 and TRBJ1-1; 8 positions agree with TRBD1. V shed 7 bases, J shed 1 base, and the junction held 8 bases outside the gene matches. Germline CDR1 is MNHEY and CDR2 is SMNVEV (reference sequence). This CDR3 has 15 amino acids.

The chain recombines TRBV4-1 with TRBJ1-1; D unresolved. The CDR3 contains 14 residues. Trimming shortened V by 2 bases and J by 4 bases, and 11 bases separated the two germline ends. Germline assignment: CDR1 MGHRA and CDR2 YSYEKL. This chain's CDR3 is CASSQSGSGTEAFF. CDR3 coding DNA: TGCGCCAGCAGCCAATCGGGTTCGGGCACTGAAGCTTTCTTT.

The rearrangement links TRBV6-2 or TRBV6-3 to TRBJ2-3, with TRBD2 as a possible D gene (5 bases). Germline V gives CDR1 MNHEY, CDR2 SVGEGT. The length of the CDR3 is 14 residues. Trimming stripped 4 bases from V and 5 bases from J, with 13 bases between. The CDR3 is CASSFPGNKDTQYF. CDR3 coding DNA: TGTGCCAGCAGTTTCCCGGGAAACAAAGATACGCAGTATTTT.

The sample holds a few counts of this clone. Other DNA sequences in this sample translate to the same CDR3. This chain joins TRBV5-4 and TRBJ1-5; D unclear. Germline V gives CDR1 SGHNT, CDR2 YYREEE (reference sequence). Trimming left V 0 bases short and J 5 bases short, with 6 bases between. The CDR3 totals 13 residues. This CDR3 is CASSLGGDQPQHF. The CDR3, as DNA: TGTGCCAGCAGCTTGGGTGGGGATCAGCCCCAGCATTTT.

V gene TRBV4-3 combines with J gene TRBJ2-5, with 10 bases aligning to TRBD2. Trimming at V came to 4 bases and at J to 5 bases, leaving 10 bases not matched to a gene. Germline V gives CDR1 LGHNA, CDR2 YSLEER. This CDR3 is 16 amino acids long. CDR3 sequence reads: CASSRSGAGGQETQYF. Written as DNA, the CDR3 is TGCGCCAGCAGCCGCTCGGGAGCGGGAGGGCAGGAGACCCAGTACTTC.

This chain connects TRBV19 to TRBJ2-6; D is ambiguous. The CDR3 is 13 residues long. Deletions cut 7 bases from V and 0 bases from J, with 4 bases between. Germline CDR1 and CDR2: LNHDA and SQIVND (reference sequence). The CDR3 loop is CASTPSGANVLTF. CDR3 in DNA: TGTGCCAGTACCCCCTCTGGGGCCAACGTCCTGACTTTC.

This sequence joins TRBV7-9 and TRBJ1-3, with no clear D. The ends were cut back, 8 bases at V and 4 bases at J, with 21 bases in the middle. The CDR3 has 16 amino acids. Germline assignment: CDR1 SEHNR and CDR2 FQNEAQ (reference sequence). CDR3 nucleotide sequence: TGTGCCAGCGAACCTCTGAAGGATCGGTCCGGAAACACCATATATTTT. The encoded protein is CASEPLKDRSGNTIYF. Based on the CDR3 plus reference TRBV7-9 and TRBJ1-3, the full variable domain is DTGVSQNPRHKITKRGQNVTFRCDPISEHNRLYWYRQTLGQGPEFLTYFQNEAQLEKSRLLSDRFSAERPKGSFSTLEIQRTEQGDSAMYLCASEPLKDRSGNTIYFGEGSWLTVV.

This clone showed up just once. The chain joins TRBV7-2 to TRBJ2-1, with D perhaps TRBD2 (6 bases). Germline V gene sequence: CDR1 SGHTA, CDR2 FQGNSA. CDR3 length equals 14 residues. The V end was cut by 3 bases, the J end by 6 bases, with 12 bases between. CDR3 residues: CASSFIRGGNEQFF. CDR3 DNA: TGTGCCAGCAGCTTCATAAGGGGAGGCAATGAGCAGTTCTTC. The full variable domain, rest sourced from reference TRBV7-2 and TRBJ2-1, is GAGVSQSPSNKVTEKGKDVELRCDPISGHTALYWYRQSLGQGLEFLIYFQGNSAPDKSGLPSDRFSAERTGGSVSTLTIQRTQQEDSAVYLCASSFIRGGNEQFFGPGTRLTVL.

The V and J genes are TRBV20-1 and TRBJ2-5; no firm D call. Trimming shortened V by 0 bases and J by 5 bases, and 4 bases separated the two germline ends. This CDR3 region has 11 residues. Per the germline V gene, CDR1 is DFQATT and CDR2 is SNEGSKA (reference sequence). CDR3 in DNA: TGCAGTGCTAGAGATCGGGAGACCCAGTACTTC. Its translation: CSARDRETQYF.

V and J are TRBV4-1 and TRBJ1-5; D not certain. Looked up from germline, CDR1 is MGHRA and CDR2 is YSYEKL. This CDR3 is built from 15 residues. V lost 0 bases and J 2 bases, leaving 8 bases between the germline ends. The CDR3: CASSQDEAGNQPQHF. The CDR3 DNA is TGCGCCAGCAGCCAAGACGAGGCCGGCAATCAGCCCCAGCATTTT.

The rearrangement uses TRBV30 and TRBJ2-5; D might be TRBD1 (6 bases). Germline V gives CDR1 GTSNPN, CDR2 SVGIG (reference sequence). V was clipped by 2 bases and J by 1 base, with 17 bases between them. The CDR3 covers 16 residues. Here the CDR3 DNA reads TGTGCCTGGAGTAAGGGACACCAACTACCCCAAGAGACCCAGTACTTC. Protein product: CAWSKGHQLPQETQYF.

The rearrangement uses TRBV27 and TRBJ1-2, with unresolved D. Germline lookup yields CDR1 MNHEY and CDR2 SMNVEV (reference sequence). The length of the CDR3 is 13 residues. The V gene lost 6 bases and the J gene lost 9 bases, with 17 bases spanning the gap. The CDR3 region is CASSSSPWASYTF. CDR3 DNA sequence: TGTGCCAGCAGCTCTAGTCCTTGGGCTAGCTACACCTTC.

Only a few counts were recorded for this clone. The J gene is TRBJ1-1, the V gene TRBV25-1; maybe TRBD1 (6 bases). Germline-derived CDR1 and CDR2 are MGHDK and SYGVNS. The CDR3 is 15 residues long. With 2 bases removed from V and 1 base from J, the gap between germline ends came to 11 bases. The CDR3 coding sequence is TGTGCCAGCAGTGAACAGGACAGACCGAACACTGAAGCTTTCTTT. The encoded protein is CASSEQDRPNTEAFF.

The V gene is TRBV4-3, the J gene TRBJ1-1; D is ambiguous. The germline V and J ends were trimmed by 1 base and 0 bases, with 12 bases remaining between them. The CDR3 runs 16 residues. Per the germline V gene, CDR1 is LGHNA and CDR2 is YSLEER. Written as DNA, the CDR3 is TGCGCCAGCAGCCAAGGCTTACGAGACATGAACACTGAAGCTTTCTTT. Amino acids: CASSQGLRDMNTEAFF.

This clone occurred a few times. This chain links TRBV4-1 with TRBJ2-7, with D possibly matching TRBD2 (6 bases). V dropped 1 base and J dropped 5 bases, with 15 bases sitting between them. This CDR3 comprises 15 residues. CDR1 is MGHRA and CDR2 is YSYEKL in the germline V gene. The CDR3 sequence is CASSQAPRDLDEQYF. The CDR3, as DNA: TGCGCCAGCAGCCAAGCACCCCGGGACTTAGACGAGCAGTACTTC.

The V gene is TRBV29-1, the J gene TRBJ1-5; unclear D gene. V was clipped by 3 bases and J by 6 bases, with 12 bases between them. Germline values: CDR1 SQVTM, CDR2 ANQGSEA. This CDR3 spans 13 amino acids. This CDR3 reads CSVDRGVGQPQHF. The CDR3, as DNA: TGCAGCGTTGATCGGGGAGTAGGTCAGCCCCAGCATTTT.

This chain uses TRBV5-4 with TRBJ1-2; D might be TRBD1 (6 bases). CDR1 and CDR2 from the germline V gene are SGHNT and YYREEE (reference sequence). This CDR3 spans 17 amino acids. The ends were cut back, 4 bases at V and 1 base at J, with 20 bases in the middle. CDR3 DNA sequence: TGTGCCAGCAGCGGGGGCGCAGGCTCCCCGTTTAACTATGGCTACACCTTC. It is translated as CASSGGAGSPFNYGYTF.

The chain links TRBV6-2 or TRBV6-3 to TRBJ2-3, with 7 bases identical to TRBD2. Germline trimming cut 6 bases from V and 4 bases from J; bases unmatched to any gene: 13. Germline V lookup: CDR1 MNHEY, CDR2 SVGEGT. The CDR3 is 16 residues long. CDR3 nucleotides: TGTGCCAGCAGCCACCCGGGACTAAAAGCGTCAGATACGCAGTATTTT. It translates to CASSHPGLKASDTQYF.

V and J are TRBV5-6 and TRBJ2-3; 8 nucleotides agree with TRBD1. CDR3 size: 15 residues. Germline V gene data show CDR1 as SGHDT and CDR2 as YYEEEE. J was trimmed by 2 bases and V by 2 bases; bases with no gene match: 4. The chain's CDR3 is CASSFPTGDTDTQYF. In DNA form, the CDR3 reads TGTGCCAGCAGCTTTCCGACAGGGGACACAGATACGCAGTATTTT.

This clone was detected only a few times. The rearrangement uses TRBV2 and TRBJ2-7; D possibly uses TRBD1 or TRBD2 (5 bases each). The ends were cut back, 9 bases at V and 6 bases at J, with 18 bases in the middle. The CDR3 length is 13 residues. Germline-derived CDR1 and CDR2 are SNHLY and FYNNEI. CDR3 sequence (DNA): TGTGCCAGAGATGGACGGTCCGGGGCCGAGCAGTACTTC. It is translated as CARDGRSGAEQYF.